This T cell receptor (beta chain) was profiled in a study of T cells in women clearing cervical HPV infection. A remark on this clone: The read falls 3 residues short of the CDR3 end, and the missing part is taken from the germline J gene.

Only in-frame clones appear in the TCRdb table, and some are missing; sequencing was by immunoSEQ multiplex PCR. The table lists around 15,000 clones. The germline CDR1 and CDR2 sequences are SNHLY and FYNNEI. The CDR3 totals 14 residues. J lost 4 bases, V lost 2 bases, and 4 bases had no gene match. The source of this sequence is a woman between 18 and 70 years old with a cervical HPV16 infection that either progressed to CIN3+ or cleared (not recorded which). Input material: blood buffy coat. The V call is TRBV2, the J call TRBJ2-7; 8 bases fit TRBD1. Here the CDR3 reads CASSEQGARYEQYF. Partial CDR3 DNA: TGTGCCAGCAGTGAACAGGGGGCTCGGTACGAG.